This T cell receptor (beta chain) was documented in a study of beta chain features in type 1 diabetes. Sorting that relied on CD45RO/CCR7/CD25/CD127/CD95/CD27 yielded CD4+ naive, central memory, regulatory and stem cell-like memory cells. The table lists this clone with a few counts. Germline CDR1 and CDR2: MNHNS and SASEGT. CDR3 length: 11 residues. The authors reverse transcribed all of the isolated RNA, so sequencing captured expressed TCRB transcripts. Some clones are missing from TCRdb's copy, which holds only in-frame ones; the method was immunoSEQ multiplex PCR. The sample has about 250,000 clones, 13% to 15% seen once.

Sample: naive CD4+ T cells from blood. The receptor was isolated from a woman in her forties in good health. The rearrangement uses TRBV6-1 and TRBJ2-7; 8 bases are shared with TRBD2. The CDR3 reads CATAGEAEQYF. CDR3 bases: TGTGCTACAGCGGGAGAAGCCGAGCAGTACTTC.